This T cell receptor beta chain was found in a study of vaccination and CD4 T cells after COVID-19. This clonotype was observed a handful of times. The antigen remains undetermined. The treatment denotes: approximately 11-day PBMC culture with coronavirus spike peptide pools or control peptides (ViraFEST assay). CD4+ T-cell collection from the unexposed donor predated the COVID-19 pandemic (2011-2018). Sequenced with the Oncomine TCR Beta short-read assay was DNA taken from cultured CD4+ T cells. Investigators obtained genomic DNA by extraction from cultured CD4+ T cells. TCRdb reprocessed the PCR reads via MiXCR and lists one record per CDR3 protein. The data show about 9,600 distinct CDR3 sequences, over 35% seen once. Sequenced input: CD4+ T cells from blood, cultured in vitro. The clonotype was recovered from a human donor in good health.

The CDR3 sequence is CSARAPRTAGNEQFF. In nucleotides, the CDR3 is TGCAGTGCTAGAGCTCCTCGGACCGCCGGGAATGAGCAGTTCTTC. The rearrangement joins TRBV20-1 to TRBJ2-1; D call uncertain. The CDR3 sequence is 15 residues long. Trimming pared 1 base from V and 7 bases from J, leaving 17 bases between. CDR1 and CDR2 from the germline V gene are DFQATT and SNEGSKA (reference sequence).